The 10 T cell receptor beta chains below were found in one sample sequenced in a study of blood T cell repertoires in COVID-19. Generated by immunoSEQ multiplex PCR, the TCRdb table keeps only in-frame clones and is missing some. This table has under 200,000 clones, roughly 88% appearing once. Source material: PBMCs or T cells enriched from blood (not recorded which). These receptors were collected from a woman between 45 and 60 years old who had recovered from COVID-19.

The CDR3 bases are TGTGCCAGCAGCCCAGGGGGCCAATCCTACAATGAGCAGTTCTTC. Translation: CASSPGGQSYNEQFF. The rearrangement joins TRBV5-4 to TRBJ2-1; 8 nucleotides match TRBD1. J gave up 1 base and V 4 bases, and 4 bases lay outside the gene matches. Germline assignment: CDR1 SGHNT and CDR2 YYREEE (reference sequence). The CDR3 sequence is 15 residues long.

The CDR3 reads CASSKAATGELFF. Written as DNA, the CDR3 is TGTGCCAGCAGCAAGGCAGCGACCGGGGAGCTGTTTTTT. The gene calls are TRBV21-1 and TRBJ2-2; the table gives TRBD2 as D, unverified against the DNA. TRBV21-1 is classified as a pseudogene. The CDR3 length is 13 residues.

This rearrangement joins TRBV3-1 (or the pseudogene TRBV3-2) to TRBJ2-7; D possibly corresponds to TRBD2 (5 bases). The CDR3 has 16 amino acids. The germline CDR1 and CDR2 sequences are LGHDT and YNNKEL (reference sequence). Trimming stripped 2 bases from V and 0 bases from J, with 14 bases between. The CDR3 DNA is TGTGCCAGCAGCCAAACCGGGGAACCGAGCTCCTACGAGCAGTACTTC. This encodes CASSQTGEPSSYEQYF.

The rearrangement uses TRBV5-4 and TRBJ2-1, with D tentatively TRBD2 (5 bases). This CDR3 contains 14 residues. V lost 5 bases to trimming and J lost 4 bases, with 13 bases between them. Germline CDR1 is SGHNT and CDR2 is YYREEE (reference sequence). The DNA of the CDR3 is TGTGCCAGCAGTTTTCGGGGAGTTTACAATGAGCAGTTCTTC. Translated, it gives CASSFRGVYNEQFF.

The chain couples TRBV3-1 (or the pseudogene TRBV3-2) to TRBJ2-5; D remains ambiguous. The CDR3 runs 11 residues. Germline loops: CDR1 LGHDT, CDR2 YNNKEL (reference sequence). V was cut by 0 bases and J by 13 bases, with 9 bases left in between. CDR3 in DNA: TGTGCCAGCAGCCAAGATGGCCCTCGGTACTTC. This gives the protein CASSQDGPRYF.

V and J are TRBV10-1 and TRBJ1-3; 10 bases agree with TRBD1. V lost 2 bases to trimming and J lost 3 bases; unmatched junction nucleotides: 10. CDR3 length: 18 amino acids. Germline V gives CDR1 WNHNN, CDR2 SYGVQD (reference sequence). This chain's CDR3 is CASSEPYGTGAFGNTIYF. The CDR3 bases are TGCGCCAGCAGTGAGCCCTATGGGACAGGGGCCTTTGGAAACACCATATATTTT.

This clone was detected a few times. The chain is built from TRBV12-5 and TRBJ1-6, with 7 bases fitting TRBD1. Germline lookup yields CDR1 LGHNT and CDR2 FRNRAP. The CDR3 consists of 14 residues. With 2 bases clipped from V and 10 bases from J, the junction kept 5 bases outside the gene matches. The CDR3 is CASGLRDRRSPLHF. CDR3 coding DNA: TGTGCTAGTGGTTTGAGGGACAGAAGGTCACCCCTCCACTTT.

The chain combines TRBV6-2 or TRBV6-3 with TRBJ2-2; 7 positions match TRBD2. Germline V gives CDR1 MNHEY, CDR2 SVGEGT. CDR3 length: 15 residues. V lost 5 bases to trimming and J lost 4 bases; unmatched junction nucleotides: 7. The CDR3 DNA reads TGTGCCAGCAGTCCAGTGGGGGGGGGCACCGGGGAGCTGTTTTTT. Translated, it gives CASSPVGGGTGELFF.

The CDR3 sequence: CAWRMGLEAGELFF. In DNA, the CDR3 is TGTGCCTGGAGGATGGGACTAGAGGCCGGGGAGCTGTTTTTT. The rearrangement links TRBV30 to TRBJ2-2, with 8 bases aligning to TRBD2. Germline lookup yields CDR1 GTSNPN and CDR2 SVGIG (reference sequence). This CDR3 is 14 amino acids long. The J segment lost 6 bases and the V segment lost 3 bases, leaving 6 bases of the junction unmatched.

The rearrangement joins TRBV19 to TRBJ2-7; TRBD1 agrees at 12 bases. The CDR3 is 14 residues long. From germline, CDR1 is LNHDA and CDR2 SQIVND (reference sequence). Trimming at V came to 6 bases and at J to 5 bases, leaving 5 bases not matched to a gene. The chain's CDR3 is CASRDGTGGHEQYF. CDR3 coding DNA: TGTGCCAGTAGAGACGGGACAGGGGGCCACGAGCAGTACTTC. The complete variable domain, with remaining parts taken from reference TRBV19 and TRBJ2-7, reads DGGITQSPKYLFRKEGQNVTLSCEQNLNHDAMYWYRQDPGQGLRLIYYSQIVNDFQKGDIAEGYSVSREKKESFPLTVTSAQKNPTAFYLCASRDGTGGHEQYFGPGTRLTVT.